One and the same sample provided the 13 T cell receptor beta chains below, sequenced in a study of cytomegalovirus exposure and HLA in healthy donors. 13 Jbeta primers and 60 Vbeta primers were used for the PCR. Only in-frame clones appear in the TCRdb table, and some are missing; sequencing was by immunoSEQ multiplex PCR. Among approximately 150,000 clones listed, 64% were seen once. The sequencing sample was made of PBMCs. The receptors come from a woman in her twenties or thirties in good health and CMV-seropositive.

This chain connects TRBV6-1 to TRBJ2-7; TRBD1 agrees at 10 bases. CDR3 length: 15 residues. The V and J ends lost 2 bases and 3 bases, in that order; junction bases with no gene match: 4. Germline V lookup: CDR1 MNHNS, CDR2 SASEGT. The CDR3 reads CASSEPGQGGYEQYF. CDR3 sequence (DNA): TGTGCCAGCAGTGAACCAGGACAGGGGGGCTACGAGCAGTACTTC.

The chain employs TRBV27 and TRBJ2-7, with a possible D match to TRBD2 (5 bases). Germline V gene sequence: CDR1 MNHEY, CDR2 SMNVEV (reference sequence). The germline V and J ends were trimmed by 0 bases and 6 bases, with 15 bases remaining between them. The CDR3 covers 15 residues. CDR3 loop: CASSLSWGEGTEQYF. CDR3 in DNA: TGTGCCAGCAGTTTATCTTGGGGAGAGGGAACCGAGCAGTACTTC.

V is TRBV18 and J is TRBJ2-6; D is perhaps TRBD1 (5 bases). The CDR3 is made up of 18 amino acids. V lost 2 bases, J lost 2 bases, and 16 bases lay in between. CDR1 and CDR2 (germline): KGHSH, LQKENI. The CDR3 DNA sequence: TGTGCCAGCTCACCAAGTACAGGCCTCTATCCTGGGGCCAACGTCCTGACTTTC. Protein sequence: CASSPSTGLYPGANVLTF.

This chain connects TRBV2 to TRBJ1-1; 11 nucleotides line up with TRBD1. Germline CDR1 SNHLY, CDR2 FYNNEI. The CDR3 is 15 amino acids. The V and J ends lost 8 bases and 0 bases, in that order; junction bases with no gene match: 5. The CDR3 coding sequence is TGTGCCAGCGGACAGGGGGCGGGGGTGAACACTGAAGCTTTCTTT. Translated: CASGQGAGVNTEAFF.

The sample holds a few counts of this clone. This sequence joins TRBV27 and TRBJ1-2; TRBD1 might be the D (5 bases). The length of the CDR3 is 13 residues. Per germline, CDR1 MNHEY and CDR2 SMNVEV (reference sequence). V gave up 3 bases and J gave up 7 bases, with 12 bases separating them. CDR3 sequence: CASSLQGLGGYTF. The CDR3 bases are TGTGCCAGCAGTTTGCAGGGCCTAGGTGGCTACACCTTC.

This rearrangement joins TRBV11-2 to TRBJ1-1; 7 positions match TRBD1. The CDR3 consists of 14 residues. Germline-derived CDR1 and CDR2 are SGHAT and FQNNGV. V shed 5 bases, J shed 5 bases, and the junction held 8 bases outside the gene matches. The CDR3 DNA is TGTGCCAGCAGCCGGGACAGAGGGAGGACTGAAGCTTTCTTT. Its translation: CASSRDRGRTEAFF.

This clone was picked up a small number of times. The chain couples TRBV7-2 to TRBJ2-2, with 11 bases lining up with TRBD2. The V gene end was trimmed by 9 bases and the J gene end by 5 bases; junction bases not matched to a gene: 11. Germline V gene sequence: CDR1 SGHTA, CDR2 FQGNSA. The CDR3 is 16 residues long. The CDR3 here is CASRLAGGAGTGELFF. The CDR3 nucleotides read TGTGCCAGTCGTTTAGCGGGGGGGGCTGGTACCGGGGAGCTGTTTTTT.

The genes are TRBV7-6 and TRBJ1-1, with unresolved D. The CDR3 covers 13 residues. V lost 5 bases to trimming and J lost 4 bases, with 11 bases between them. Germline V CDR1 and CDR2: SGHVS, FNYEAQ. The CDR3 DNA is TGTGCCAGCAGCCAAACAAGTCTCACTGAAGCTTTCTTT. As protein: CASSQTSLTEAFF.

The chain employs TRBV12-5 and TRBJ1-2; tentatively, D is TRBD1 (6 bases). Trimming took off 6 bases at V and 3 bases at J, with 8 bases between the two ends. The CDR3 totals 12 residues. Per germline, CDR1 LGHNT and CDR2 FRNRAP. CDR3 in DNA: TGTGCTAGTGGACAGGGTGACTATGGCTACACCTTC. It yields the protein CASGQGDYGYTF.

This sequence joins TRBV11-2 and TRBJ2-2; 10 bases match TRBD1. The V segment lost 5 bases and the J segment 0 bases; nucleotides outside the gene matches: 12. The CDR3 has 19 amino acids. Germline CDR1 reads SGHAT; CDR2 reads FQNNGV. The CDR3 region has the DNA TGTGCCAGCAGCGCCCGACCGGGACAGGGGCGCCCGAACACCGGGGAGCTGTTTTTT. It is translated as CASSARPGQGRPNTGELFF.

This chain uses TRBV11-2 with TRBJ2-7, with D possibly TRBD2 on 5 matching bases. V lost 1 base and J lost 6, with 13 bases in between. Per the germline V gene, CDR1 is SGHAT and CDR2 is FQNNGV. The CDR3 totals 14 residues. CDR3 nucleotide sequence: TGTGCCAGCAGCTTAGTTGAGGGCCCTTCCGAGCAGTACTTC. Protein: CASSLVEGPSEQYF.

This clone was observed a single time. The chain joins TRBV5-1 to TRBJ2-7; the match to TRBD2 covers 10 bases. V trimming: 4 bases; J trimming: 12 bases; junction bases outside the gene matches: 10. This CDR3 comprises 13 residues. The germline gives CDR1 SGHRS, CDR2 YFSETQ. Here the CDR3 reads CASSGDSGGPVYF. CDR3 DNA: TGCGCCAGCAGCGGAGATAGCGGGGGGCCGGTGTACTTC.

The genes are TRBV5-1 and TRBJ1-6; D call uncertain. Germline CDR1 SGHRS, CDR2 YFSETQ. The CDR3 runs to 13 residues. V lost 0 bases and J lost 9, with 7 bases in between. The CDR3 spells CASSLDLGSPLHF. DNA for the CDR3: TGCGCCAGCAGCTTGGACCTCGGTTCACCCCTCCACTTT.